Shown below are 22 T cell receptor beta chains from a single sample sequenced in a study of CD8 T cells in Susac syndrome. When the RNA was reverse transcribed, random hexamers were used with an input of about 0.5 to 1 ug. TCRdb recomputed calls from the immunoSEQ multiplex PCR reads with MiXCR, one row per CDR3 protein. Here the sample spans hundreds of thousands of distinct CDR3 sequences, around 85% being singletons. The sample was CD8+ T cells from PBMCs. The receptors here all came from a human donor with multiple sclerosis.

The chain is built from TRBV15 and TRBJ1-6; D not resolved. The V end lost 0 bases, the J end lost 8 bases, and 26 bases lay between the germline ends. This CDR3 spans 20 amino acids. CDR1 LNHNV and CDR2 YYDKDF come from the germline V gene (reference sequence). The CDR3 loop is CATSRDMGYRGVISDSPLHF. Here the CDR3 DNA reads TGTGCCACCAGCAGAGATATGGGGTATCGGGGAGTCATTTCGGATTCACCCCTCCACTTT. The full variable domain, completed using reference TRBV15 and TRBJ1-6, is DAMVIQNPRYQVTQFGKPVTLSCSQTLNHNVMYWYQQKSSQAPKLLFHYYDKDFNNEADTPDNFQSRRPNTSFCFLDIRSPGLGDTAMYLCATSRDMGYRGVISDSPLHFGNGTRLTVT.

The rearrangement uses TRBV3-1 and TRBJ2-2; 13 nucleotides line up with TRBD2. This CDR3 spans 18 amino acids. Losses at the gene ends were 5 bases for V and 5 bases for J; bases not matched to a gene: 11. The V gene's germline CDR1 is LGHDT and CDR2 YNNKEL (reference sequence). CDR3 sequence reads: CASSYRPPGLAGTGELFF. CDR3 nucleotide sequence: TGTGCCAGCAGCTATAGACCCCCGGGACTAGCGGGGACCGGGGAGCTGTTTTTT.

The gene calls are TRBV19 and TRBJ1-5; 7 nucleotides line up with TRBD1. The germline CDR1 and CDR2 sequences are LNHDA and SQIVND (reference sequence). The V gene end was trimmed by 9 bases and the J gene end by 6 bases; junction bases not matched to a gene: 11. The CDR3 covers 14 residues. The CDR3 nucleotides read TGTGCCAGCGTAGACAGGGATTATGCTCAGCCCCAGCATTTT. Translation gives CASVDRDYAQPQHF.

The V and J genes are TRBV5-4 and TRBJ1-2; tentative D call: TRBD1 (5 bases). Trimming stripped 0 bases from V and 6 bases from J, with 12 bases between. The germline V gene encodes CDR1 SGHNT and CDR2 YYREEE (reference sequence). The CDR3 is 14 residues long. CDR3 amino acids: CASSLAPGDDGYTF. The CDR3 coding sequence is TGTGCCAGCAGCTTGGCCCCGGGGGACGATGGCTACACCTTC.

V usage is TRBV5-1 and J usage is TRBJ2-2; 8 bases match TRBD2. V dropped 2 bases and J dropped 6; count of bases not matched to a gene: 6. Germline CDR1 and CDR2: SGHRS and YFSETQ. The CDR3 contains 15 residues. The CDR3 sequence: CASSFRGGEAGELFF. The CDR3 DNA is TGCGCCAGCAGCTTCCGGGGGGGCGAGGCCGGGGAGCTGTTTTTT.

The chain links TRBV4-1 to TRBJ2-3, with 10 bases matching TRBD1. This CDR3 has 17 residues. The trim removed 3 bases at V and 5 bases at J, leaving 11 bases unmatched. The germline V gene has CDR1 MGHRA and CDR2 YSYEKL. CDR3 bases: TGCGCCAGCAGCCAGGCCGGGACAGGGGAATCGGAAGATACGCAGTATTTT. Translation: CASSQAGTGESEDTQYF.

This chain joins TRBV4-2 and TRBJ2-7; 14 bases match TRBD2. This CDR3 comprises 21 residues. Germline V CDR1 and CDR2: LGHNA, YNFKEQ. The trim removed 3 bases at V and 6 bases at J, leaving 22 bases unmatched. The CDR3 bases are TGTGCCAGCAGCCATCCCGAAGGCCCGGGACTAGCGGGAGAGACAAGGGGCGAGCAGTACTTC. Translation: CASSHPEGPGLAGETRGEQYF.

In this sample, this clonotype turned up a few times. The chain combines TRBV3-1 with TRBJ2-7, with 7 bases aligning to TRBD1. The length of the CDR3 is 14 residues. Germline V gives CDR1 LGHDT, CDR2 YNNKEL (reference sequence). The V and J ends lost 6 bases and 2 bases, in that order; junction bases with no gene match: 7. This CDR3 is CASSLRDSTYEQYF. The CDR3 bases are TGTGCCAGCAGTTTAAGGGACAGTACCTACGAGCAGTACTTC.

This chain uses TRBV3-1 with TRBJ2-7; TRBD1 is a possible D gene (6 bases). The CDR3 extends over 15 amino acids. The germline CDR1 and CDR2 sequences are LGHDT and YNNKEL (reference sequence). V was cut by 3 bases and J by 0 bases, with 12 bases left in between. The CDR3 here is CASSQVDRSSYEQYF. The DNA for the CDR3 is TGTGCCAGCAGCCAGGTCGACAGGAGCTCCTACGAGCAGTACTTC.

V usage is TRBV29-1 and J usage is TRBJ1-2; tentative D call: TRBD1 (5 bases). This CDR3 spans 13 amino acids. Germline V CDR1 and CDR2: SQVTM, ANQGSEA. Trimming removed 7 bases from V and 8 bases from J, with 20 bases in between. The CDR3 sequence is CSGLRGEGIGYTF. The CDR3 DNA sequence: TGCAGCGGGCTGCGGGGGGAAGGAATCGGCTACACCTTC.

This clonotype is a singleton in its sample. The rearrangement joins TRBV27 to TRBJ2-4; D is undetermined. CDR1 and CDR2 (germline): MNHEY, SMNVEV (reference sequence). Trimming shortened V by 3 bases and J by 1 base, and 13 bases separated the two germline ends. The CDR3 runs to 16 residues. The CDR3 nucleotides are TGTGCCAGCAGTTTCGGGCCGGACGGGGCCAAAAACATTCAGTACTTC. Translated: CASSFGPDGAKNIQYF.

This sequence joins TRBV24-1 and TRBJ2-3, with D possibly matching TRBD2 (6 bases). Per the germline V gene, CDR1 is KGHDR and CDR2 is SFDVKD. The V end lost 5 bases, the J end lost 5 bases, and 10 bases lay between the germline ends. The CDR3 covers 13 residues. The chain's CDR3 is CATSGSGVDTQYF. CDR3 DNA: TGTGCCACCAGTGGATCGGGGGTAGATACGCAGTATTTT.

V and J are TRBV4-1 and TRBJ2-3; D ambiguous. The CDR3 length is 16 residues. Germline CDR1 reads MGHRA; CDR2 reads YSYEKL. Trimming stripped 1 base from V and 2 bases from J, with 13 bases between. The CDR3 loop reads CASSQVSDSATDTQYF. The CDR3 coding sequence is TGCGCCAGCAGCCAAGTGTCTGATAGTGCCACAGATACGCAGTATTTT.

The chain joins TRBV29-1 to TRBJ1-1, with 11 bases matching TRBD1. Per the germline V gene, CDR1 is SQVTM and CDR2 is ANQGSEA. The CDR3 length is 17 residues. Unmatched junction bases numbered 12, after V lost 6 bases and J lost 0 bases. CDR3 sequence reads: CSVPPGQGAGVNTEAFF. CDR3 nucleotide sequence: TGCAGCGTGCCCCCTGGACAGGGGGCAGGGGTGAACACTGAAGCTTTCTTT.

The rearrangement uses TRBV10-3 and TRBJ1-5, with no clear D. Germline loops: CDR1 ENHRY, CDR2 SYGVKD. V lost 6 bases and J 1 base, leaving 13 bases between the germline ends. This CDR3 has 15 residues. The CDR3 sequence is CAISGRVESNQPQHF. Here the CDR3 DNA reads TGTGCCATCAGCGGACGAGTTGAGAGCAATCAGCCCCAGCATTTT.

The V and J genes are TRBV29-1 and TRBJ1-2; D remains ambiguous. The CDR3 covers 12 residues. Trimming pared 5 bases from V and 6 bases from J, leaving 13 bases between. Germline values: CDR1 SQVTM, CDR2 ANQGSEA. CDR3 region: CSVRAPSDGYTF. The CDR3 nucleotides read TGCAGCGTTCGGGCCCCCTCGGATGGCTACACCTTC.

The V gene is TRBV6-1, the J gene TRBJ2-1, with TRBD1 matching 7 bases. The germline gives CDR1 MNHNS, CDR2 SASEGT. V gave up 6 bases and J gave up 4 bases; unmatched junction bases: 6. CDR3 length: 14 amino acids. The CDR3 DNA follows: TGTGCCAGCAGGGACCGGGACAGTTACAATGAGCAGTTCTTC. Translation: CASRDRDSYNEQFF.

The CDR3 spells CASSLGERGHTEAFF. CDR3 sequence (DNA): TGTGCCAGCAGTTTAGGGGAGAGGGGGCATACTGAAGCTTTCTTT. The rearrangement joins TRBV27 to TRBJ1-1; 7 bases line up with TRBD1. Trimming removed 2 bases from V and 5 bases from J; junction bases left unmatched: 8. CDR3 length: 15 amino acids. Looked up from germline, CDR1 is MNHEY and CDR2 is SMNVEV (reference sequence).

The V call is TRBV27, the J call TRBJ2-3; 7 nucleotides match TRBD2. The CDR3 has 16 amino acids. V trimming: 0 bases; J trimming: 0 bases; junction bases outside the gene matches: 3. Germline values: CDR1 MNHEY, CDR2 SMNVEV (reference sequence). CDR3 sequence (DNA): TGTGCCAGCAGTTTATCGAGCGGGGCGAGCACAGATACGCAGTATTTT. Its protein is CASSLSSGASTDTQYF.

This clonotype has only a few counts. The chain links TRBV5-5 to TRBJ2-5; D perhaps matches TRBD1 (6 bases). V was trimmed by 4 bases and J by 5 bases, leaving 18 bases between them. The germline V gene has CDR1 SGHKS and CDR2 YYEKEE (reference sequence). The CDR3 contains 15 residues. CDR3 in DNA: TGTGCCAGCAGCCAAAGTGGACAGCCTAGGGAGACCCAGTACTTC. Its translation is CASSQSGQPRETQYF.

This rearrangement joins TRBV30 to TRBJ2-5; no clear D. This CDR3 comprises 14 residues. Trimming removed 0 bases from V and 2 bases from J, with 10 bases in between. The germline V gene has CDR1 GTSNPN and CDR2 SVGIG (reference sequence). The CDR3 is CAWSVTSLQETQYF. The CDR3 coding sequence is TGTGCCTGGAGTGTAACGTCGCTGCAAGAGACCCAGTACTTC.

The gene calls are TRBV15 and TRBJ2-1; D is unresolved. Trimming took 5 bases from V and 7 from J, leaving 9 bases between them. Germline values: CDR1 LNHNV, CDR2 YYDKDF (reference sequence). The CDR3 spans 12 residues. CDR3: CATSRPENEQFF. As DNA, the CDR3 is TGTGCCACCAGCCGCCCGGAGAATGAGCAGTTCTTC.